This T cell receptor (beta chain) came from a study of blood T cells in healthy people across ages. Trimming removed 2 bases at V and 3 bases at J, with 10 bases between. There are 15 residues in the CDR3. The germline V gene has CDR1 MNHEY and CDR2 SMNVEV (reference sequence). Together with a sample-barcoded 5' primer, a J-beta primer mix was included in a second PCR lasting about 7 to 12 cycles. Via MiXCR, TCRdb re-called the 5' RACE reads, giving one row per CDR3 protein. The table lists about 620,000 distinct CDR3 sequences, about 51% of them singletons. Samples had at least 7 million PBMCs isolated from them.

The sequence was obtained from a woman of 80 years or more in good health. The J gene is TRBJ2-2, the V gene TRBV27; tentatively, D is TRBD1 (6 bases). The sample consisted of blood. The CDR3 sequence is CASSLRGQDTGELFF. The CDR3 nucleotides read TGTGCCAGCAGTTTAAGGGGACAAGACACCGGGGAGCTGTTTTTT.